This T cell receptor (beta chain) was identified in a study of blood T cell repertoires in COVID-19. Study at large: Italy, Spain and the United States were the sources of the convalescent and acute COVID-19 samples. T cells, B-cell-depleted T cells, or PBMCs provided the cDNA or gDNA that served as material.

Per the original methods: It was from reference gene primer amplification that nucleated cell counts were estimated. This table comes from immunoSEQ multiplex PCR, and its TCRdb copy is limited to in-frame clones, with some not included. The V and J calls and the clone size are those of that table, but D and trimming were determined from the DNA. The table lists under 200,000 clones, 80% to 90% of them singletons. The CDR3 covers 15 residues. The germline V gene has CDR1 MNHEY and CDR2 SVGEGT. The V end lost 0 bases, the J end lost 2 bases, and 11 bases lay between the germline ends. The receptor's source is a man in his forties with active or convalescent COVID-19. This chain links TRBV6-2 or TRBV6-3 with TRBJ2-7; tentatively, D is TRBD1 (6 bases). Sequencing used peripheral blood. The CDR3, as DNA: TGTGCCAGCAGTTACTCGGACAGTCTCGCCTACGAGCAGTACTTC. It yields the protein CASSYSDSLAYEQYF.